The 5 T cell receptor beta chains reported below all come from one sample, sequenced in a study of HIV-infected children after antiretroviral therapy interruption. Treatment in this sample: PENTA 11 planned treatment interruption arm or continuous ART arm. A 3' RACE protocol on RNA, with unique molecular identifiers, produced the TCR library. TCRdb analysed the 3' RACE reads with MiXCR anew, one entry per CDR3 protein. The sample has over 35,000 distinct CDR3 sequences, 6.5% seen once. This specimen was CD45RA+ CD4+ T cells from PBMCs, pooled from several time points, taken from a donor given antiretroviral therapy, either interrupted or continuous. As to subset: naive CD4+ CD45RA+ CD45RO- T cells. Every receptor here comes from a pool of human donors with HIV.

This clonotype was seen ten or more times. The chain has TRBV11-2 and TRBJ2-2; TRBD1 matches at 7 bases. J gave up 6 bases and V 5 bases, and 9 bases lay outside the gene matches. The CDR3 length is 15 residues. Germline assignment: CDR1 SGHAT and CDR2 FQNNGV. Here the CDR3 DNA reads TGTGCCAGCAGCCTGGGAAGGGGGCCCCCCGGGGAGCTGTTTTTT. Residues: CASSLGRGPPGELFF. Supplemented by reference TRBV11-2 and TRBJ2-2, the full variable domain reads EAGVAQSPRYKIIEKRQSVAFWCNPISGHATLYWYQQILGQGPKLLIQFQNNGVVDDSQLPKDRFSAERLKGVDSTLKIQPAKLEDSAVYLCASSLGRGPPGELFFGEGSRLTVL.

V usage is TRBV4-1 and J usage is TRBJ2-1; 7 nucleotides match TRBD1. Trimming at V came to 4 bases and at J to 4 bases, leaving 4 bases not matched to a gene. Germline V gene sequence: CDR1 MGHRA, CDR2 YSYEKL. The CDR3 contains 14 residues. This CDR3 reads CASSRDRVYNEQFF. The CDR3 nucleotides read TGCGCCAGCAGCCGCGACAGGGTATACAATGAGCAGTTCTTC.

This clonotype was observed a single time. V and J are TRBV3-1 and TRBJ2-7, with TRBD2 identical over 10 bases. Germline V lookup: CDR1 LGHDT, CDR2 YNNKEL (reference sequence). The trim removed 4 bases at V and 3 bases at J, leaving 3 bases unmatched. This CDR3 region has 14 residues. The CDR3 coding sequence is TGTGCCAGCAGCCCTGGACTAGCGGACTACGAGCAGTACTTC. It codes for CASSPGLADYEQYF.

This clonotype occurred many times. The chain carries TRBV6-5 and TRBJ2-5, with 8 bases matching TRBD1. The CDR3 contains 13 residues. V shed 4 bases and J 4 bases; nucleotides not matched to a gene: 2. Germline V gene data show CDR1 as MNHEY and CDR2 as SVGAGI. CDR3: CASSSRGPETQYF. Written as DNA, the CDR3 is TGTGCCAGCAGTTCCAGGGGGCCAGAGACCCAGTACTTC.

This clonotype was recorded many times. CDR3 residues: CASSDKPGQLNEQFF. CDR3 DNA sequence: TGCGCCAGCTCGGACAAGCCGGGACAGTTAAATGAGCAGTTCTTC. The chain links TRBV5-1 to TRBJ2-1; 7 bases fit TRBD1. The length of the CDR3 is 15 residues. With 7 bases clipped from V and 7 bases from J, the junction kept 14 bases outside the gene matches. Germline V gene sequence: CDR1 SGHRS, CDR2 YFSETQ.